One sample yielded the 4 T cell receptor beta chains listed below, sequenced in a study of identifying expanded T cells in peripheral blood. Repertoires were generated with immunoSEQ multiplex PCR, while TCRdb's copy carries only in-frame clones and drops some. The sample records about 90,000 clones, around 88% being singletons. Material for sequencing was blood. These receptor sequences come from a person aged 18-70 years in good health.

This sequence joins TRBV6-1 and TRBJ2-3, with 11 positions matching TRBD1. Germline values: CDR1 MNHNS, CDR2 SASEGT. This CDR3 is 14 amino acids long. V gave up 4 bases and J gave up 4 bases; unmatched junction bases: 1. CDR3 nucleotides: TGTGCCAGCAGTGGGGGACAGGGGGCAGATACGCAGTATTTT. It specifies CASSGGQGADTQYF.

The chain employs TRBV7-9 and TRBJ1-1; TRBD1 is a possible D gene (5 bases). Germline CDR1 SEHNR, CDR2 FQNEAQ (reference sequence). V lost 1 base and J lost 8, with 14 bases in between. The CDR3 runs to 14 residues. The CDR3 nucleotides read TGTGCCAGCAGCTTAGTAGGGGATCAGGGAGAAGCTTTCTTT. It codes for CASSLVGDQGEAFF. The full variable domain, its missing parts supplied by reference TRBV7-9 and TRBJ1-1, is DTGVSQNPRHKITKRGQNVTFRCDPISEHNRLYWYRQTLGQGPEFLTYFQNEAQLEKSRLLSDRFSAERPKGSFSTLEIQRTEQGDSAMYLCASSLVGDQGEAFFGQGTRLTVV.

The genes are TRBV7-9 and TRBJ2-7; tentatively, D is TRBD1 (6 bases). With 5 bases removed from V and 1 base from J, the gap between germline ends came to 18 bases. CDR1 and CDR2 from the germline V gene are SEHNR and FQNEAQ (reference sequence). CDR3 length equals 16 residues. CDR3 sequence: CASSEPPRGMSYEQYF. CDR3 DNA sequence: TGTGCCAGCAGCGAGCCCCCCAGGGGTATGTCCTACGAGCAGTACTTC.

The rearrangement links TRBV7-2 to TRBJ1-1; D is unclear. The length of the CDR3 is 15 residues. V lost 7 bases, J lost 0 bases, and 15 bases lay in between. The germline V gene encodes CDR1 SGHTA and CDR2 FQGNSA. In nucleotides, the CDR3 is TGTGCCAGCACCTGGGGTCTGCGGGTGAACACTGAAGCTTTCTTT. Protein product: CASTWGLRVNTEAFF.